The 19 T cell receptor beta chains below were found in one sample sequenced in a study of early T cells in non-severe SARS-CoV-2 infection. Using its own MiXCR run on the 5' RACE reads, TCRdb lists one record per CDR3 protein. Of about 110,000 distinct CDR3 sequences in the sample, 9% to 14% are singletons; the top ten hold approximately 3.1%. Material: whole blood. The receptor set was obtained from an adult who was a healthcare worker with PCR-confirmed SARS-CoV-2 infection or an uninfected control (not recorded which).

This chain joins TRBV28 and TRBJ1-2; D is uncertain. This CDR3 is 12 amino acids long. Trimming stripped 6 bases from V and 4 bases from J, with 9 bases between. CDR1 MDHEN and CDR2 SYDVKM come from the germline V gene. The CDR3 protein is CASRGTLYGYTF. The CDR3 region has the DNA TGTGCCAGCAGGGGCACGCTCTATGGCTACACCTTC.

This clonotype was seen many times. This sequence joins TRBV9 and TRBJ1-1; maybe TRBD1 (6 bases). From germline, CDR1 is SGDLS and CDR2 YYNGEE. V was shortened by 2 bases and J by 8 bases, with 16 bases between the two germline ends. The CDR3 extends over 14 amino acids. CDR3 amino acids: CASSVLRDTTEAFF. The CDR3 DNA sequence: TGTGCCAGCAGCGTGCTCCGGGACACCACAGAAGCTTTCTTT.

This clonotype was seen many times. CDR3 DNA: TGTGCCAGCAGCAGGGGCACTGAAGCTTTCTTT. This translates into CASSRGTEAFF. This chain uses TRBV6-5 with TRBJ1-1, with a tentative D call TRBD1 (6 bases). The V end was cut by 6 bases, the J end by 4 bases, with 6 bases between. CDR1 and CDR2 from the germline V gene are MNHEY and SVGAGI. This CDR3 has 11 amino acids.

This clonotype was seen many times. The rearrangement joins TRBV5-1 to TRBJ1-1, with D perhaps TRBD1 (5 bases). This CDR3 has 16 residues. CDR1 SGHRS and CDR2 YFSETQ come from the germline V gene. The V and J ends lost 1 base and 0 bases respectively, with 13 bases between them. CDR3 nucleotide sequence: TGCGCCAGCAGCTTGCACGCGGGACCAATGAACACTGAAGCTTTCTTT. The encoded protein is CASSLHAGPMNTEAFF.

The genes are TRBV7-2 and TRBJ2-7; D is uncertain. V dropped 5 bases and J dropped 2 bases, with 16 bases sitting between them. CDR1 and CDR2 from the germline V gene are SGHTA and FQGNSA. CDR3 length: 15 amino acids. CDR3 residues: CASSILGTLTYEQYF. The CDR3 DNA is TGTGCCAGCAGCATATTAGGAACCCTGACCTACGAGCAGTACTTC.

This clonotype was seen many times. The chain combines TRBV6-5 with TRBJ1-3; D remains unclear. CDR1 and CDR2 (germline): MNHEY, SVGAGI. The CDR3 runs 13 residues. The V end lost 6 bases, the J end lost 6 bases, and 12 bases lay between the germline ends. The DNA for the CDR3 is TGTGCCAGCAGCCCGGCGAGAACAAACACCATATATTTT. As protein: CASSPARTNTIYF.

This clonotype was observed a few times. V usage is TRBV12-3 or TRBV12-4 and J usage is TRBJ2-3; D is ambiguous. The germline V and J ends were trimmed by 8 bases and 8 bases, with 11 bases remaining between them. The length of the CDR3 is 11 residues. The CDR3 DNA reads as TGTGCCAGCTCCTCCGCCGCTACGCAGTATTTT. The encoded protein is CASSSAATQYF.

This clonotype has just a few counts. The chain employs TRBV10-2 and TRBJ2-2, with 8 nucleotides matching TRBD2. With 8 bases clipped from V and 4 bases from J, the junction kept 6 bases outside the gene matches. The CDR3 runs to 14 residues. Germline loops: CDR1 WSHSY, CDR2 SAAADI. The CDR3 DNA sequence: TGCGCCAGCTCCGGGACTAGAGCCACCGGGGAGCTGTTTTTT. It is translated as CASSGTRATGELFF.

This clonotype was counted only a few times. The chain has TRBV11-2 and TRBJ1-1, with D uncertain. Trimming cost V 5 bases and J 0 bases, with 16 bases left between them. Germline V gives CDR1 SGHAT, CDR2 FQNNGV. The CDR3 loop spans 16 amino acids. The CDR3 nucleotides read TGTGCCAGCAGCCCTTACCTAGAGGTCATGAACACTGAAGCTTTCTTT. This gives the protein CASSPYLEVMNTEAFF.

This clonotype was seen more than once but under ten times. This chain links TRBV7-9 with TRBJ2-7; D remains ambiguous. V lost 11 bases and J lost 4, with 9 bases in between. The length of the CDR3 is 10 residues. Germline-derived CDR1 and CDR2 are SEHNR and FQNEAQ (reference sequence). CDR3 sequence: CAYRGYEQYF. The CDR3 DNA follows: TGTGCCTACCGCGGATACGAGCAGTACTTC.

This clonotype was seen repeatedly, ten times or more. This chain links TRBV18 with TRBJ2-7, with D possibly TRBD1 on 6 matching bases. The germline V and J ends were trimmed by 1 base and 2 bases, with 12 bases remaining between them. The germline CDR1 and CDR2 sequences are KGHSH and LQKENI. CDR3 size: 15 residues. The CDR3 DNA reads TGTGCCAGCTCACCACTCACCGGGACAACCTACGAGCAGTACTTC. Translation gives CASSPLTGTTYEQYF.

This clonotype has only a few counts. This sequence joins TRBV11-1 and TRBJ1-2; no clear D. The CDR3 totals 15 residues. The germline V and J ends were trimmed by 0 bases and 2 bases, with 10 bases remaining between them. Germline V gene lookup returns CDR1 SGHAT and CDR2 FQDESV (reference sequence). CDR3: CASSLANGLNYGYTF. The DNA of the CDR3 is TGTGCCAGCAGCTTAGCGAACGGACTCAACTATGGCTACACCTTC.

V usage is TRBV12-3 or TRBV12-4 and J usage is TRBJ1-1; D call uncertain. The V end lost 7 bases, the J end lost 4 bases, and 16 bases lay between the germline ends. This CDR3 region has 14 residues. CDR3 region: CASTFGDGITEAFF. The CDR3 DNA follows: TGTGCCAGCACCTTTGGAGATGGTATCACTGAAGCTTTCTTT.

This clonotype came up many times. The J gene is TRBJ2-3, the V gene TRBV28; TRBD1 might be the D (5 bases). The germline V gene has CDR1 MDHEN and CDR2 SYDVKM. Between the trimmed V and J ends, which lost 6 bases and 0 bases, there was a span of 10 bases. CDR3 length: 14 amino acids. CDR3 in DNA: TGTGCCAGCAGCCTTGGGGCTAGCACAGATACGCAGTATTTT. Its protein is CASSLGASTDTQYF. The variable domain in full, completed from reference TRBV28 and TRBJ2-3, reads DVKVTQSSRYLVKRTGEKVFLECVQDMDHENMFWYRQDPGLGLRLIYFSYDVKMKEKGDIPEGYSVSREKKERFSLILESASTNQTSMYLCASSLGASTDTQYFGPGTRLTVL.

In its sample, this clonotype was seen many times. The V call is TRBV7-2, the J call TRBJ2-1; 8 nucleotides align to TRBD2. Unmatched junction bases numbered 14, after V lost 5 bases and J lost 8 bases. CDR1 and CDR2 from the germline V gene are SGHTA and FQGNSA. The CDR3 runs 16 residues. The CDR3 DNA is TGTGCCAGCAGCCCCCGTGGACGGGGGGGCGTCGATGAGCAGTTCTTC. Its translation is CASSPRGRGGVDEQFF.

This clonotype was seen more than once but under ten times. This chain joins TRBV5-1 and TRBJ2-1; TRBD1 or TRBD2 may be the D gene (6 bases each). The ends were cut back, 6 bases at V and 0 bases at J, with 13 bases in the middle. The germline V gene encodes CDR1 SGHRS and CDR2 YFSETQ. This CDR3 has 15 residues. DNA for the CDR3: TGCGCCAGCACCCTAGGGGGGTCCTCCTACAATGAGCAGTTCTTC. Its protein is CASTLGGSSYNEQFF.

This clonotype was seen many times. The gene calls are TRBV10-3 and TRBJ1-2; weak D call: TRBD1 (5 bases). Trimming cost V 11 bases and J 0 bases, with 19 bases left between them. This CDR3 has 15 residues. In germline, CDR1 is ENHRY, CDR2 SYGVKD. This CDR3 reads CAAGRRDGANYGYTF. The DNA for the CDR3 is TGTGCCGCGGGGCGGCGGGACGGAGCTAACTATGGCTACACCTTC.

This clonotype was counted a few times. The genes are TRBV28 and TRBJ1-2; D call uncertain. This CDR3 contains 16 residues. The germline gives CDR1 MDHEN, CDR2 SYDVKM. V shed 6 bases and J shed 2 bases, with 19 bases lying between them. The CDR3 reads CASRVTPPGPNYGYTF. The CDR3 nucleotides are TGTGCCAGCAGGGTGACACCCCCGGGCCCCAACTATGGCTACACCTTC.

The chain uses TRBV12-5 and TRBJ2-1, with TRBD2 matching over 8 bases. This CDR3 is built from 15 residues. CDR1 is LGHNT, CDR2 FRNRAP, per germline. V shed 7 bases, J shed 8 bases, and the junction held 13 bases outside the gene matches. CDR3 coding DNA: TGTGCTAGTGCCCGAAACGGGAGGGCCGGCGATGAGCAGTTCTTC. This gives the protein CASARNGRAGDEQFF.